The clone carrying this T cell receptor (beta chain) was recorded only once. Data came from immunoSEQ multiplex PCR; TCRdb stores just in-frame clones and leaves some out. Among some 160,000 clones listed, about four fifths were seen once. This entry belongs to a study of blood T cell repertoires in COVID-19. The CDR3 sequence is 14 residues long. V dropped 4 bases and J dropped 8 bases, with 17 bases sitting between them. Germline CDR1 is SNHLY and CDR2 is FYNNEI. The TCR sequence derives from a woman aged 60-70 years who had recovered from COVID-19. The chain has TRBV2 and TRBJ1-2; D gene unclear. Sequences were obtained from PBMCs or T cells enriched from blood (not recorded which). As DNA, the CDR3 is TGTGCCAGCAGTGCTACCGACGGGATACTCGGCTACACCTTC. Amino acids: CASSATDGILGYTF.